This T cell receptor (beta chain) is drawn from a study of glioma-infiltrating T cells after dendritic cell vaccination. Input was 2 to 2.5 ug genomic DNA, or all available if less. Produced via immunoSEQ multiplex PCR; TCRdb's table is partial and in-frame only. The repertoire holds about 36,000 clones, 70% to 85% seen once, with roughly 7.7% in the top ten. Study results and caveats: Few patients contributed both blood and tumor specimens.

PBMC sampling occurred before vaccination, two weeks after the third dose, and at progression. Worth noting for this clone: Its cognate antigen is unknown.

This CDR3 is 16 amino acids long. Germline values: CDR1 SGHRS, CDR2 YFSETQ. After removal of 0 bases from V and 4 bases from J, the junction contained 3 bases not matched to a gene. The sample consisted of blood, taken before dendritic cell vaccination. The chain combines TRBV5-1 with TRBJ1-6, with 8 bases lining up with TRBD1. The receptor was isolated from a human donor with glioblastoma. CDR3 nucleotides: TGCGCCAGCAGCTTGGGGGGGACAGGTTATAATTCACCCCTCCACTTT. Residues: CASSLGGTGYNSPLHF.